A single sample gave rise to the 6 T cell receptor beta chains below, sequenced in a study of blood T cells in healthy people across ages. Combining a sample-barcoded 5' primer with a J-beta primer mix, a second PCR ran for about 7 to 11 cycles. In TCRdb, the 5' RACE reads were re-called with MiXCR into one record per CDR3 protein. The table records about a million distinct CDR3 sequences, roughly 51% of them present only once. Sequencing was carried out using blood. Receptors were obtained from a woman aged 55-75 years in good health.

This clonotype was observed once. Here the CDR3 DNA reads TGTGCCAGCAGGGGACAGGTGGGCACTGAAGCTTTCTTT. Translated, it gives CASRGQVGTEAFF. This chain uses TRBV7-6 with TRBJ1-1, with 8 positions matching TRBD1. The ends lost 6 bases at V and 4 bases at J; junction bases unmatched: 4. CDR1 and CDR2 (germline): SGHVS, FNYEAQ. This CDR3 is 13 amino acids long.

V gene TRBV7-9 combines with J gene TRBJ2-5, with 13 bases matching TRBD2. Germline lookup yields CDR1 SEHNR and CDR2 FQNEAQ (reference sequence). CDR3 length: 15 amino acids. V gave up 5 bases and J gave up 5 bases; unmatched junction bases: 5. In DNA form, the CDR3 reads TGTGCCAGCAGCCGGACTAGCGGGGGAATGGAGACCCAGTACTTC. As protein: CASSRTSGGMETQYF.

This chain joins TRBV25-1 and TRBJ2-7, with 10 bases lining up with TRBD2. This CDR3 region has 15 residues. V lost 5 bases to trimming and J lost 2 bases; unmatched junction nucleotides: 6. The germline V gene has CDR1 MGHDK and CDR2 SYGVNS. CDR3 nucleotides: TGTGCCAGCAGTTCATCCGGGACTAGCGCCTACGAGCAGTACTTC. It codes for CASSSSGTSAYEQYF.

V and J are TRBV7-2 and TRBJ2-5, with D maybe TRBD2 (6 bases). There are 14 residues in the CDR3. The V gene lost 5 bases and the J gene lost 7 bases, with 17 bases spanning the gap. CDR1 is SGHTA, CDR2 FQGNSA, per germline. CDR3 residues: CASSRESGWRTQYF. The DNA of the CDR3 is TGTGCCAGCAGCCGGGAGTCTGGTTGGCGGACCCAGTACTTC.

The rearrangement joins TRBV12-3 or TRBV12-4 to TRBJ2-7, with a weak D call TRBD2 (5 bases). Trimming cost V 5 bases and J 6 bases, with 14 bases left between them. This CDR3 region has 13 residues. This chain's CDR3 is CASSLKIASEQYF. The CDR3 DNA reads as TGTGCCAGCAGTCTCAAGATAGCGAGCGAGCAGTACTTC.

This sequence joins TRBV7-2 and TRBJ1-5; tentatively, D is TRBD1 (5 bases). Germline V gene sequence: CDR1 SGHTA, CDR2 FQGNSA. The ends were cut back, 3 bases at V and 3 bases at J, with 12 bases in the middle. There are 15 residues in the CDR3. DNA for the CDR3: TGTGCCAGCAGCTTTCAGGGCCAGGACAATCAGCCCCAGCATTTT. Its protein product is CASSFQGQDNQPQHF.